The present T cell receptor beta chain was sequenced within a study of cytotoxic CD8 clonotypes in ibrutinib-treated CLL (dated by TCRdb to the early 2020s). Regarding the research as a whole: The cohort included roughly 15 treatment-naive and approximately twelve relapsed/refractory patients; around 18 were IGHV unmutated. Partial responses were observed in approximately 24 patients and complete responses in 2; after a median follow-up of roughly 72 months, remission was maintained in 14 patients and progression was observed in around twelve. Of the approximately 86 people in the trial, approximately 24 had longitudinal samples available. Every sample from remission and from progressive disease was obtained while the patients were still on ibrutinib. An average of around 250,000 productive templates and some 99,000 productive rearrangements was obtained per sample. Cryopreserved peripheral blood mononuclear cells were collected at three points: before therapy, at response, and at either sustained remission or disease progression. Response samples were taken after a median of 12 months on treatment, ranging from 6 to 36 months.

CDR1 and CDR2 were assigned from the germline V gene as SNHLY and FYNNEI. Measured from the cysteine to the phenylalanine, the CDR3 is 16 residues long. The entry retains the CDR3 DNA only, 48 bases that are in frame from base 1. V lost 5 bases and J lost 6 bases; the stretch between them is 20 bases long. Note on this clone: Its cognate antigen has yet to be identified. No base-level quality is on record; no much larger clone is a single base apart.

The time point tag for this specimen amounts to: less than 30 months on ibrutinib. For TCR beta library preparation, roughly 2 micrograms of genomic DNA were isolated from cryopreserved PBMCs. High-throughput TCR beta sequencing was performed on longitudinal blood samples from CLL patients receiving ibrutinib monotherapy. Patients were enrolled in a phase 2 open-label single-center ibrutinib monotherapy trial. On a MiSeq, deep resolution sequencing aimed for a depth between 1 in 1 million and 1 in 200,000 T cells, with each clonotype covered approximately 9.2x on average. The immunoSEQ hsTCRB Kit was used to generate TCR beta libraries. The published analysis was carried out like this. The data were analyzed with ImmunoSEQ Analyzer and ImmunoSEQ Data Assistant, and V, D and J gene assignments followed IMGT definitions. Clonality, which ranges from 0 to 1, was calculated by subtracting the normalized Shannon entropy of productive rearrangement frequencies from one. Public clonotype analysis was restricted to overrepresented clonotypes comprising at least 0.05% of each patient's repertoire. About a dozen repertoires from age-matched healthy donors, obtained from immuneACCESS, served as clonality controls. Here the immuneACCESS table is served through TCRdb, limited to in-frame sequences with V and J called. Missing clones are a known gap in these copies; in checked studies unresolved V genes cover under half, and the rest lacks a known reason. That table supplies the V and J calls and clone size; D and trimming were determined from the DNA. The sample data list some 92,000 clones, and around 77% of these were observed just once. In total, the top ten clones hold about 26% of the sample.

General conclusions and limits of the study: Lymph node repertoires were not examined, and the timing of sampling was not matched between patients in sustained remission and those whose disease progressed. An increase in clonality was observed at ibrutinib response, with clonality remaining stable during sustained remission and falling back toward baseline at progression. Baseline clonality was found to be higher than that of age-matched healthy donors and was strongly correlated with circulating CD8+ T-cell counts. Public clonotypes were rare and either shrank or stayed stable during treatment, and the rise in clonality at ibrutinib response reflected expansion of private clonotypes.

The sequencing here drew on PBMCs, taken after 24 months of ibrutinib treatment. The source is a human donor with chronic lymphocytic leukemia. The V and J genes are TRBV2 and TRBJ2-1, with the D call perhaps TRBD1 or TRBD2, as 5 bases match in each case. The CDR3 sequence is CASSRGGAGSSNEQFF. The nucleotide sequence reads TGTGCCAGCAGTAGGGGTGGGGCAGGGAGTAGCAATGAGCAGTTCTTC.